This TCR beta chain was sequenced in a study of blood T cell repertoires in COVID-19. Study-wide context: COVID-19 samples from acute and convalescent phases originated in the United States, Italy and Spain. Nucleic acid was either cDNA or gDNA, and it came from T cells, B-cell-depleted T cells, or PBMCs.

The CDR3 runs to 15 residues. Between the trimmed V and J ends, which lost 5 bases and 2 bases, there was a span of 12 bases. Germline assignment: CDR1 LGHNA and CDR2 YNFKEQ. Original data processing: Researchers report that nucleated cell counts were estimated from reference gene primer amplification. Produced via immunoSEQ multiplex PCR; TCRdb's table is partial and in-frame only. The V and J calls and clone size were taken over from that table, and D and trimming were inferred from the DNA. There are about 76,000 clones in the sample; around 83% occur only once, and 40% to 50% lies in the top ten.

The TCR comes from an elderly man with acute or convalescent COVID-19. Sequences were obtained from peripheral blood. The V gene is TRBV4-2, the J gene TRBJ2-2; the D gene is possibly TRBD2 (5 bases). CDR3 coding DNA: TGTGCCAGCAGCACCGGACTGGGAAACACCGGGGAGCTGTTTTTT. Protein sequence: CASSTGLGNTGELFF.